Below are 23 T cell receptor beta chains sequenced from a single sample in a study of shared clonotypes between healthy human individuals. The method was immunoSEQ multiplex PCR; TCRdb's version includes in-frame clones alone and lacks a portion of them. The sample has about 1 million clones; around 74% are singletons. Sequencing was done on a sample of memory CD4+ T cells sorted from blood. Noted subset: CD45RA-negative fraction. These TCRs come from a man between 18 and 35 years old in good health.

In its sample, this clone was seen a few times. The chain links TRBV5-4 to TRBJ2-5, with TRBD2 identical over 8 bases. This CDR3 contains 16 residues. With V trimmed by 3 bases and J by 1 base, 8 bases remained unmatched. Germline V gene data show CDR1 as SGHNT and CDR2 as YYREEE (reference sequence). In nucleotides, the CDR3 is TGTGCCAGCAGCTCGGCGGGCGGGAGGTTCCAAGAGACCCAGTACTTC. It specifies CASSSAGGRFQETQYF.

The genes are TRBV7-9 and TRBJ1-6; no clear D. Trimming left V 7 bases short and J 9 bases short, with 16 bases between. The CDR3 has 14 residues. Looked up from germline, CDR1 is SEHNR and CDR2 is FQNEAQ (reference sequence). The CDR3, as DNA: TGTGCCAGCACCATCGACCACAGCGGTTCACCCCTCCACTTT. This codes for CASTIDHSGSPLHF. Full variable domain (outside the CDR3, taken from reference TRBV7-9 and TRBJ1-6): DTGVSQNPRHKITKRGQNVTFRCDPISEHNRLYWYRQTLGQGPEFLTYFQNEAQLEKSRLLSDRFSAERPKGSFSTLEIQRTEQGDSAMYLCASTIDHSGSPLHFGNGTRLTVT.

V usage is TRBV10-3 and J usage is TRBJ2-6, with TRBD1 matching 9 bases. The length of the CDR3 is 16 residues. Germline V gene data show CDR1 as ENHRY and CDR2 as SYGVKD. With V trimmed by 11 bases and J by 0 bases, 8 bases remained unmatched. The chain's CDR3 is CASRGQGTSGANVLTF. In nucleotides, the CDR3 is TGTGCCTCCCGAGGACAGGGGACCTCTGGGGCCAACGTCCTGACTTTC.

This CDR3 is CASSPYGDKNTGELFF. CDR3 coding DNA: TGTGCCAGCAGCCCGTACGGGGACAAAAACACCGGGGAGCTGTTTTTT. The chain is built from TRBV11-3 and TRBJ2-2; TRBD1 might be the D (6 bases). This CDR3 has 16 amino acids. Germline values: CDR1 SGHNT, CDR2 YENEEA. The V and J ends lost 5 bases and 2 bases respectively, with 15 bases between them.

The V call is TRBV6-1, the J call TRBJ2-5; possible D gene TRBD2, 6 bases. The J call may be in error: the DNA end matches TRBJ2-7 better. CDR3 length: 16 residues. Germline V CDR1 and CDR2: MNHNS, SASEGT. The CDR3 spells CASSEIRRASSYEQYF. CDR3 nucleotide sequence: TGTGCCAGCAGTGAAATCAGGAGGGCTAGCTCCTACGAGCAGTACTTC.

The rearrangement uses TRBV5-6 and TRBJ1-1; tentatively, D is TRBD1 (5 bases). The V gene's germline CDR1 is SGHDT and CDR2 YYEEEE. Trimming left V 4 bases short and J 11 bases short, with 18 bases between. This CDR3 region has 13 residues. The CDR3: CASSPYGGSRAFF. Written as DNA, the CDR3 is TGTGCCAGCAGCCCATACGGGGGAAGTAGGGCTTTCTTT.

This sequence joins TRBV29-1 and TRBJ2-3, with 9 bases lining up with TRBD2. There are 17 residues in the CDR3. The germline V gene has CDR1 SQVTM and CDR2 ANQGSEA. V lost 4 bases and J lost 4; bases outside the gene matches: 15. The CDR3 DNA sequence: TGCAGCGTTGCAGGCACCCACCAAGCGGGAGGAGCAGATACGCAGTATTTT. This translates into CSVAGTHQAGGADTQYF.

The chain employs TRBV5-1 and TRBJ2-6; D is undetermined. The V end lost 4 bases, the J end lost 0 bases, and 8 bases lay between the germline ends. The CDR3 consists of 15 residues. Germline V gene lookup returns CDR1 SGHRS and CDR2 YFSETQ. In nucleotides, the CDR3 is TGCGCCAGCAGCACAACAGCCTCTGGGGCCAACGTCCTGACTTTC. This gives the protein CASSTTASGANVLTF.

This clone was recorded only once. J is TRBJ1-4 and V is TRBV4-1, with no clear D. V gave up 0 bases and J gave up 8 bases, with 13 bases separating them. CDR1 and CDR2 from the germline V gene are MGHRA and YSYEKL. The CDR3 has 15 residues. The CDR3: CASSQDPQEWEKLFF. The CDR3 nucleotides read TGCGCCAGCAGCCAAGATCCGCAGGAATGGGAAAAACTGTTTTTT.

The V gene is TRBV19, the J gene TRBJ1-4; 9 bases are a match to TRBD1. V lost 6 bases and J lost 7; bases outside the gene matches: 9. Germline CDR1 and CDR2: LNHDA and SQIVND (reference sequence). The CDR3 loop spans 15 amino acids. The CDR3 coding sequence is TGTGCCAGTAGGGGACTGGACAGGGGAGGTGAAAAACTGTTTTTT. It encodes CASRGLDRGGEKLFF.

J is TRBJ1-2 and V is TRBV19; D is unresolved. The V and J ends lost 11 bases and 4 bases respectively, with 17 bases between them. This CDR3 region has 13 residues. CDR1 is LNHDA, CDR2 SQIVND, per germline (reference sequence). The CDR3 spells CASSLARSYGYTF. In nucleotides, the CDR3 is TGTGCCTCTTCCCTGGCTCGGAGCTATGGCTACACCTTC.

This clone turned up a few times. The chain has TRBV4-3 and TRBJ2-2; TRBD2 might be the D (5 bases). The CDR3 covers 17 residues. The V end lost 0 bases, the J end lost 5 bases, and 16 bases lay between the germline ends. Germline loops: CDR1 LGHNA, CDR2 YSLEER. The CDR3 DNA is TGCGCCAGCAGCCAAGATATCGTGGGAGTGAATACCGGGGAGCTGTTTTTT. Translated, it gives CASSQDIVGVNTGELFF.

CDR3 sequence reads: CASSWTRGEEFF. The CDR3 nucleotides read TGTGCCAGCAGTTGGACCAGGGGGGAGGAGTTCTTC. The chain recombines TRBV7-9 with TRBJ2-1; the D gene is possibly TRBD1 (7 bases). The CDR3 spans 12 residues. Germline loops: CDR1 SEHNR, CDR2 FQNEAQ (reference sequence). Trimming shortened V by 6 bases and J by 14 bases, and 17 bases separated the two germline ends.

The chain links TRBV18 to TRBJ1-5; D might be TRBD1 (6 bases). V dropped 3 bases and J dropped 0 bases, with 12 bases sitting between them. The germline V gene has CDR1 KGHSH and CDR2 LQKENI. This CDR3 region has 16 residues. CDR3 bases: TGTGCCAGCTCACCGGCGGGGACAAATAGCAATCAGCCCCAGCATTTT. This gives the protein CASSPAGTNSNQPQHF.

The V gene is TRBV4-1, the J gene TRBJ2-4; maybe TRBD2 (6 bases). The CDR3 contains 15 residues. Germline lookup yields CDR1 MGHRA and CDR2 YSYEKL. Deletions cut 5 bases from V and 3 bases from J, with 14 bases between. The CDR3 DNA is TGCGCCAGCAGCTCCGGGGGTTCTGTCAAAAACATTCAGTACTTC. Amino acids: CASSSGGSVKNIQYF.

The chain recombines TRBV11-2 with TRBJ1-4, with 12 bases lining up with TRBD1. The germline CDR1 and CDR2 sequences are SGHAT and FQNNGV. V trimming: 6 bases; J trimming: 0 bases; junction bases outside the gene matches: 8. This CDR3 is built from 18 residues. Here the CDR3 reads CASRPGTGGPPTNEKLFF. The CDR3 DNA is TGTGCCAGCAGACCCGGGACAGGGGGCCCTCCAACTAATGAAAAACTGTTTTTT.

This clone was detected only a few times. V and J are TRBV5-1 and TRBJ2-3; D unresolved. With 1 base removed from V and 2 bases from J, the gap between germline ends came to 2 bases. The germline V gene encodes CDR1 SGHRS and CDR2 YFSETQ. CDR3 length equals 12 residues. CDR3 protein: CASSLITDTQYF. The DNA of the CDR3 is TGCGCCAGCAGCTTGATCACAGATACGCAGTATTTT.

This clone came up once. CDR3 DNA: TGTGCCAGCAGCTTGGTCCAGGGAGCCACAGATACGCAGTATTTT. Protein product: CASSLVQGATDTQYF. The chain uses TRBV5-6 and TRBJ2-3, with D perhaps assigned TRBD1 or TRBD2 (5 bases each). Per germline, CDR1 SGHDT and CDR2 YYEEEE. There are 15 residues in the CDR3. V was shortened by 0 bases and J by 2 bases, with 10 bases between the two germline ends.

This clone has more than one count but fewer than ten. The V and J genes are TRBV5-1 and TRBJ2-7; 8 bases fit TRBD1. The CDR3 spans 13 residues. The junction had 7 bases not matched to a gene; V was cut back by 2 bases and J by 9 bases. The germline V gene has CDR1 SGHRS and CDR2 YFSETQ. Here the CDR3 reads CASSFGQGEGQYF. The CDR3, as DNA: TGCGCCAGCAGCTTCGGACAGGGCGAGGGGCAGTACTTC.

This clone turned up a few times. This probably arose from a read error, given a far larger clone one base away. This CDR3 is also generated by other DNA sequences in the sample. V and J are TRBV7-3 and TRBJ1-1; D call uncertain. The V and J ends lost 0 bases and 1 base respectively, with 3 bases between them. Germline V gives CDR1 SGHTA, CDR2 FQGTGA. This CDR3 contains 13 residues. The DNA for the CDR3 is TGTGCCAGCAGCTTAACTGAGAACACTGAAGCTTTCTTT. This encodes CASSLTENTEAFF.

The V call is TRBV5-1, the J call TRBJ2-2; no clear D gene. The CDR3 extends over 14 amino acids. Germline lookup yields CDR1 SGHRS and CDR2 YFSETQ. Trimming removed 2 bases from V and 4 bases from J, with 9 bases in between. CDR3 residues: CASSFGTITGELFF. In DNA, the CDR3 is TGCGCCAGCAGCTTCGGCACAATCACCGGGGAGCTGTTTTTT.

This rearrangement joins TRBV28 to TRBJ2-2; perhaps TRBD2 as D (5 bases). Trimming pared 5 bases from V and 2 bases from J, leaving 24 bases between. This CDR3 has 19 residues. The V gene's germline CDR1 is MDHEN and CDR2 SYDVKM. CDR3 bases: TGTGCCAGCAGTCCAGCTACCCGACCGTTAGGGAGAAACACCGGGGAGCTGTTTTTT. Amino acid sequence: CASSPATRPLGRNTGELFF.

CDR3 coding DNA: TGTGCCAGCAGTGAATCGGGCCGAGGAGTGAACACTGAAGCTTTCTTT. This codes for CASSESGRGVNTEAFF. The chain carries TRBV25-1 and TRBJ1-1; D call uncertain. The CDR3 runs 16 residues. The V gene's germline CDR1 is MGHDK and CDR2 SYGVNS. Between the trimmed V and J ends, which lost 1 base and 0 bases, there was a span of 12 bases.